Following are 26 T cell receptor beta chains from one sample sequenced in a study of radiation and T cells in renal cell carcinoma. Clones were read by immunoSEQ multiplex PCR, and TCRdb kept only the in-frame ones, dropping some. Of around 100,000 clones in the sample, approximately 82% were seen once. Stated time point: blood 4 weeks post-SBRT, at nephrectomy. Treatment defined: 15 Gy SBRT to primary tumor, nephrectomy 4 weeks later. Here the sequenced sample was blood, taken from a patient whose treatment included radiotherapy and nephrectomy. These receptors all come from a man in his fifties or sixties with renal cell carcinoma.

In this sample, this clone turned up once. The chain's CDR3 is CASSVGGESGNTIYF. In DNA form, the CDR3 reads TGTGCCAGCAGCGTAGGAGGGGAGTCTGGAAACACCATATATTTT. V and J are TRBV9 and TRBJ1-3; TRBD1 might be the D (5 bases). The V and J ends lost 0 bases and 1 base respectively, with 8 bases between them. CDR3 length equals 15 residues. CDR1 is SGDLS and CDR2 is YYNGEE in the germline V gene.

This rearrangement joins TRBV19 to TRBJ2-6; 7 nucleotides agree with TRBD1. Trimming cost V 3 bases and J 0 bases; bases outside gene matches: 8. Per germline, CDR1 LNHDA and CDR2 SQIVND (reference sequence). There are 18 residues in the CDR3. In nucleotides, the CDR3 is TGTGCCAGTAGTATGACAGGGCGGGTGACCTCTGGGGCCAACGTCCTGACTTTC. It yields the protein CASSMTGRVTSGANVLTF. The variable domain in full, with the rest retrieved from reference TRBV19 and TRBJ2-6, is DGGITQSPKYLFRKEGQNVTLSCEQNLNHDAMYWYRQDPGQGLRLIYYSQIVNDFQKGDIAEGYSVSREKKESFPLTVTSAQKNPTAFYLCASSMTGRVTSGANVLTFGAGSRLTVL.

The chain couples TRBV11-1 to TRBJ2-3; D remains unclear. The CDR3 covers 12 residues. Trimming pared 2 bases from V and 5 bases from J, leaving 5 bases between. CDR1 is SGHAT, CDR2 FQDESV, per germline (reference sequence). The CDR3 DNA sequence: TGTGCCAGCAGCTTACTCCAAGATACGCAGTATTTT. It is translated as CASSLLQDTQYF.

J is TRBJ2-7 and V is TRBV28, with 7 positions matching TRBD1. The CDR3 sequence is 15 residues long. Germline loops: CDR1 MDHEN, CDR2 SYDVKM. Trimming took 5 bases from V and 0 from J; bases not matched to a gene: 7. The DNA of the CDR3 is TGTGCCAGCAGTGAGACAGGGAAGGCCTCCTACGAGCAGTACTTC. It specifies CASSETGKASYEQYF.

The chain links TRBV5-6 to TRBJ2-5; tentatively, D is TRBD1 (6 bases). CDR1 is SGHDT and CDR2 is YYEEEE in the germline V gene. V dropped 3 bases and J dropped 5 bases, with 23 bases sitting between them. The CDR3 contains 17 residues. The CDR3 spells CASSSIRAQGMRETQYF. CDR3 sequence (DNA): TGTGCCAGCAGCTCAATCAGGGCTCAGGGGATGAGGGAGACCCAGTACTTC.

This chain links TRBV4-3 with TRBJ2-1; TRBD1 matches at 11 bases. V lost 3 bases, J lost 5 bases, and 3 bases stayed unmatched. The CDR3 totals 15 residues. CDR1 and CDR2 from the germline V gene are LGHNA and YSLEER. The CDR3 DNA follows: TGCGCCAGCAGCCAGAGGGACAGGGGGGACAATGAGCAGTTCTTC. This sequence encodes CASSQRDRGDNEQFF.

The chain is built from TRBV12-1 and TRBJ2-7; the D call of TRBD2 is as the table states it, not checked on the DNA. TRBV12-1 is annotated as a pseudogene. The CDR3 is 12 residues long. The CDR3 sequence is CASSFRGGEQYF. The CDR3 bases are TGTGCCAGCAGCTTTAGGGGGGGCGAGCAGTACTTC.

The chain recombines TRBV7-2 with TRBJ1-1, with 7 bases identical to TRBD1. Per germline, CDR1 SGHTA and CDR2 FQGNSA. V shed 3 bases, J shed 2 bases, and the junction held 6 bases outside the gene matches. The CDR3 extends over 15 amino acids. As DNA, the CDR3 is TGTGCCAGCAGCTTTACAGGGGACCTAAACACTGAAGCTTTCTTT. Translating it yields CASSFTGDLNTEAFF.

This clone was recorded a few times. The chain has TRBV27 and TRBJ1-1, with D possibly being TRBD1 (5 bases). CDR3 length: 14 residues. V lost 5 bases to trimming and J lost 1 base, with 11 bases between them. The germline V gene has CDR1 MNHEY and CDR2 SMNVEV (reference sequence). The CDR3 here is CASSKTERNTEAFF. The CDR3 DNA reads as TGTGCCAGCAGTAAGACAGAGAGGAACACTGAAGCTTTCTTT.

CDR3 coding DNA: TGTGCCAGCAGTCTCGGACTAGCGGGAGGGATCCCAGATACGCAGTATTTT. It yields the protein CASSLGLAGGIPDTQYF. The J gene is TRBJ2-3, the V gene TRBV2; TRBD2 agrees at 15 bases. V was pared by 5 bases and J by 4 bases, with 7 bases of the junction left unmatched. In germline, CDR1 is SNHLY, CDR2 FYNNEI. The CDR3 has 17 residues.

This clone was observed a few times. The chain employs TRBV12-2 and TRBJ1-2. TRBV12-2 is labeled a pseudogene. The CDR3 sequence is 14 residues long. The CDR3: CASRLGELDYGYTF. The CDR3, as DNA: TGTGCAAGTCGCTTAGGGGAGCTCGACTATGGCTACACCTTC.

The chain joins TRBV7-6 to TRBJ2-7; D call uncertain. Germline V gives CDR1 SGHVS, CDR2 FNYEAQ. The CDR3 totals 12 residues. V lost 5 bases to trimming and J lost 3 bases, with 8 bases between them. In DNA, the CDR3 is TGTGCCAGCAGCAGAGACAACTACGAGCAGTACTTC. This translates into CASSRDNYEQYF. The complete variable domain, with remaining parts taken from reference TRBV7-6 and TRBJ2-7, reads GAGVSQSPRYKVTKRGQDVALRCDPISGHVSLYWYRQALGQGPEFLTYFNYEAQQDKSGLPNDRFSAERPEGSISTLTIQRTEQRDSAMYRCASSRDNYEQYFGPGTRLTVT.

In DNA, the CDR3 is TGTGCCAGCAGCCTAGGGACAGGGCTCTACAATGAGCAGTTCTTC. Translation: CASSLGTGLYNEQFF. The chain recombines TRBV7-2 with TRBJ2-1; 9 bases agree with TRBD1. The CDR3 runs 15 residues. The V and J ends lost 5 bases and 3 bases, in that order; junction bases with no gene match: 5. Germline-derived CDR1 and CDR2 are SGHTA and FQGNSA.

The V gene is TRBV5-1, the J gene TRBJ1-5; no reliable D call. CDR1 is SGHRS, CDR2 YFSETQ, per germline. The CDR3 covers 15 residues. Trimming pared 0 bases from V and 5 bases from J, leaving 12 bases between. The CDR3 loop is CASSLDGERHQPQHF. The CDR3 nucleotides read TGCGCCAGCAGCTTGGACGGGGAGCGCCATCAGCCCCAGCATTTT.

V usage is TRBV10-3 and J usage is TRBJ2-7; perhaps TRBD2 as D (5 bases). CDR1 and CDR2 from the germline V gene are ENHRY and SYGVKD. The CDR3 has 16 amino acids. Trimming shortened V by 3 bases and J by 2 bases, and 17 bases separated the two germline ends. The CDR3 bases are TGTGCCATCAGTGAAGTCGGGAAAGTGTGGACCTACGAGCAGTACTTC. Residues: CAISEVGKVWTYEQYF.

The gene calls are TRBV6-5 and TRBJ1-2; D unclear. The V gene's germline CDR1 is MNHEY and CDR2 SVGAGI. CDR3 length equals 11 residues. Deletions cut 6 bases from V and 3 bases from J, with 5 bases between. Here the CDR3 reads CASRKDYGYTF. For the CDR3, the DNA is TGTGCCAGCAGGAAGGACTATGGCTACACCTTC.

J is TRBJ1-1 and V is TRBV2; tentatively, D is TRBD1 (5 bases). The CDR3 is 16 amino acids. Per germline, CDR1 SNHLY and CDR2 FYNNEI. Trimming cost V 7 bases and J 1 base, with 19 bases left between them. The DNA for the CDR3 is TGTGCCAGCAAGTGGGGACCCGGGGCTCCGAACACTGAAGCTTTCTTT. It is translated as CASKWGPGAPNTEAFF.

The chain couples TRBV19 to TRBJ2-3, with TRBD2 matching 7 bases. Trimming cost V 1 base and J 3 bases; bases outside gene matches: 7. CDR3 length equals 16 residues. The germline V gene has CDR1 LNHDA and CDR2 SQIVND (reference sequence). This CDR3 is CASSIAGGGMTDTQYF. As DNA, the CDR3 is TGTGCCAGTAGTATAGCTGGGGGAGGGATGACAGATACGCAGTATTTT.

The gene calls are TRBV10-3 and TRBJ1-1, with 12 positions matching TRBD1. With 2 bases clipped from V and 3 bases from J, the junction kept 4 bases outside the gene matches. The CDR3 length is 16 residues. Germline V gene sequence: CDR1 ENHRY, CDR2 SYGVKD. The CDR3 loop is CAISERDRGPDTEAFF. The CDR3 nucleotides read TGTGCCATCAGTGAGAGGGACAGGGGGCCGGACACTGAAGCTTTCTTT.

The CDR3 coding sequence is TGTGCCAGCAGCTTAGGTGGAGCGGAGGGGACCCAGTACTTC. Translated: CASSLGGAEGTQYF. The chain carries TRBV7-2 and TRBJ2-5, with D maybe TRBD2 (6 bases). Looked up from germline, CDR1 is SGHTA and CDR2 is FQGNSA. Trimming pared 1 base from V and 7 bases from J, leaving 13 bases between. The CDR3 sequence is 14 residues long. Using reference TRBV7-2 and TRBJ2-5 for the parts outside the CDR3, the full variable domain is GAGVSQSPSNKVTEKGKDVELRCDPISGHTALYWYRQSLGQGLEFLIYFQGNSAPDKSGLPSDRFSAERTGGSVSTLTIQRTQQEDSAVYLCASSLGGAEGTQYFGPGTRLLVL.

V usage is TRBV5-6 and J usage is TRBJ2-7; maybe TRBD2 (5 bases). The CDR3 sequence is 14 residues long. V lost 2 bases, J lost 1 base, and 10 bases lay in between. CDR1 and CDR2 (germline): SGHDT, YYEEEE. The CDR3 DNA is TGTGCCAGCAGCTTTGGAGGACTTTCCTACGAGCAGTACTTC. It codes for CASSFGGLSYEQYF.

V and J are TRBV5-4 and TRBJ2-1, with 8 bases lining up with TRBD2. V was clipped by 2 bases and J by 2 bases; unmatched bases: 3. In germline, CDR1 is SGHNT, CDR2 YYREEE (reference sequence). The CDR3 is 15 amino acids. CDR3 coding DNA: TGTGCCAGCAGCTTCGGCGGGAGGACCTACAATGAGCAGTTCTTC. Its translation is CASSFGGRTYNEQFF.

The rearrangement uses TRBV15 and TRBJ1-2; TRBD1 might be the D (5 bases). The CDR3 spans 15 residues. The V and J ends lost 5 bases and 4 bases respectively, with 17 bases between them. Germline V lookup: CDR1 LNHNV, CDR2 YYDKDF (reference sequence). CDR3 in DNA: TGTGCCACCAGCGAACGGCAGGGAGTTAGCTATGGCTACACCTTC. Amino acid sequence: CATSERQGVSYGYTF. Filled out from reference TRBV15 and TRBJ1-2, the complete variable domain reads DAMVIQNPRYQVTQFGKPVTLSCSQTLNHNVMYWYQQKSSQAPKLLFHYYDKDFNNEADTPDNFQSRRPNTSFCFLDIRSPGLGDTAMYLCATSERQGVSYGYTFGSGTRLTVV.

The rearrangement uses TRBV19 and TRBJ2-5, with D tentatively TRBD2 (5 bases). The CDR3 loop spans 13 amino acids. In germline, CDR1 is LNHDA, CDR2 SQIVND (reference sequence). V dropped 5 bases and J dropped 5 bases, with 12 bases sitting between them. The CDR3 reads CASSAGLGETQYF. The CDR3, as DNA: TGTGCCAGTAGTGCCGGACTTGGCGAGACCCAGTACTTC.

The rearrangement joins TRBV7-2 to TRBJ2-6, with D unresolved. Germline V CDR1 and CDR2: SGHTA, FQGNSA. V gave up 4 bases and J gave up 1 base, with 14 bases separating them. CDR3 size: 17 residues. DNA for the CDR3: TGTGCCAGCAGCTGGGTCTTGTTTAGGTCTGGGGCCAACGTCCTGACTTTC. Amino acid sequence: CASSWVLFRSGANVLTF.

This chain joins TRBV2 and TRBJ2-2; D uncertain. Trimming cost V 2 bases and J 0 bases, with 10 bases left between them. Looked up from germline, CDR1 is SNHLY and CDR2 is FYNNEI. CDR3 length: 16 amino acids. This chain's CDR3 is CASSELAGSNTGELFF. The CDR3 DNA sequence: TGTGCCAGCAGTGAACTTGCCGGCTCGAACACCGGGGAGCTGTTTTTT.